One T cell receptor beta chain is described in this entry. The data are from a study of CD8 T cells in ankylosing spondylitis. TCRdb redid the calling of the 5' RACE reads with MiXCR, one entry per CDR3 protein. The sample lists a few hundred thousand distinct CDR3 sequences, approximately 20% occurring once. V gave up 2 bases and J gave up 3 bases; unmatched junction bases: 5. The CDR3 has 16 residues. Germline loops: CDR1 SGHVS, CDR2 FNYEAQ. Source material: blood, either unsorted or a sorted T cell fraction (not recorded which). V and J are TRBV7-6 and TRBJ2-3, with 10 bases identical to TRBD2. The clonotype comes from a male donor with ankylosing spondylitis or in good health (not recorded which). The CDR3 protein is CASSLQRGGGTDTQYF. CDR3 nucleotide sequence: TGTGCCAGCAGCTTACAGCGGGGGGGCGGGACAGATACGCAGTATTTT. Based on the CDR3 plus reference TRBV7-6 and TRBJ2-3, the full variable domain is GAGVSQSPRYKVTKRGQDVALRCDPISGHVSLYWYRQALGQGPEFLTYFNYEAQQDKSGLPNDRFSAERPEGSISTLTIQRTEQRDSAMYRCASSLQRGGGTDTQYFGPGTRLTVL.